The next 8 T cell receptor beta chains were all read from a single sample in a study of cytomegalovirus exposure and HLA in healthy donors (TCRdb year 2017). Library preparation used the immunoSEQ multiplex PCR assay. The multiplex PCR relied on a mix of 60 forward primers for TCR Vbeta segments and 13 reverse primers for TCR Jbeta segments. Held by TCRdb, this immuneACCESS table contains in-frame sequences only and omits some clones. Under half of the omission traces to an unresolved V gene where checked; the cause of the rest is unknown. The sample table records 180,000 or so clones. The biggest ten clones account for roughly 0.83% of the sample. The sample consisted of PBMCs. These receptors originate from a woman aged 18-35 years in good health and CMV-seropositive.

This chain joins TRBV6-6 and TRBJ1-2; possibly TRBD1 for D (5 bases). The CDR3 runs to 13 residues. V lost 0 bases, J lost 10 bases, and 12 bases lay in between. CDR1 and CDR2 (germline): MNHNY, SVGAGI (reference sequence). CDR3 in DNA: TGTGCCAGCAGTTACTCGGTCTCTGGGGCCTACACCTTC. Translation gives CASSYSVSGAYTF.

V is TRBV25-1 and J is TRBJ1-5; D ambiguous. Trimming shortened V by 4 bases and J by 6 bases, and 10 bases separated the two germline ends. The germline V gene encodes CDR1 MGHDK and CDR2 SYGVNS. This CDR3 region has 13 residues. CDR3 amino acids: CASSGGSTQPQHF. The DNA of the CDR3 is TGTGCCAGCAGTGGAGGGTCGACTCAGCCCCAGCATTTT.

The rearrangement joins TRBV5-5 to TRBJ2-1; a possible D gene is TRBD2 (6 bases). This CDR3 comprises 15 residues. CDR1 is SGHKS and CDR2 is YYEKEE in the germline V gene (reference sequence). Trimming pared 1 base from V and 0 bases from J, leaving 8 bases between. Written as DNA, the CDR3 is TGTGCCAGCAGCTTGTGGCGGGGCTCCTACAATGAGCAGTTCTTC. Its protein is CASSLWRGSYNEQFF.

The chain has TRBV30 and TRBJ1-5, with 9 bases that match TRBD1. The CDR3 is 14 amino acids. CDR1 is GTSNPN and CDR2 is SVGIG in the germline V gene (reference sequence). V dropped 2 bases and J dropped 7; count of bases not matched to a gene: 6. The CDR3 coding sequence is TGTGCCTGGAGTAGGACAGGGGCAAGGCAGCCCCAGCATTTT. Residues: CAWSRTGARQPQHF.

The CDR3 DNA sequence: TGTGCCAGCAGTGCCTTCAGAAGCTCCTACGAGCAGTACTTC. Its protein is CASSAFRSSYEQYF. This chain joins TRBV27 and TRBJ2-7; no clear D. Trimming removed 5 bases from V and 0 bases from J, with 11 bases in between. This CDR3 has 14 amino acids. The germline V gene encodes CDR1 MNHEY and CDR2 SMNVEV (reference sequence).

This chain links TRBV5-6 with TRBJ1-2; D ambiguous. V lost 0 bases and J lost 1, with 7 bases in between. The CDR3 loop spans 14 amino acids. Looked up from germline, CDR1 is SGHDT and CDR2 is YYEEEE. The CDR3 DNA follows: TGTGCCAGCAGCTTGGGGCACCATAACTATGGCTACACCTTC. Translation: CASSLGHHNYGYTF.

The rearrangement links TRBV15 to TRBJ1-2; D may be TRBD1 (6 bases). CDR3 length equals 15 residues. V dropped 1 base and J dropped 3 bases, with 12 bases sitting between them. Germline lookup yields CDR1 LNHNV and CDR2 YYDKDF (reference sequence). The CDR3 loop is CATSRAEGGYYGYTF. The CDR3 DNA follows: TGTGCCACCAGCAGAGCTGAAGGGGGATACTATGGCTACACCTTC. The full variable domain, completed using reference TRBV15 and TRBJ1-2, is DAMVIQNPRYQVTQFGKPVTLSCSQTLNHNVMYWYQQKSSQAPKLLFHYYDKDFNNEADTPDNFQSRRPNTSFCFLDIRSPGLGDTAMYLCATSRAEGGYYGYTFGSGTRLTVV.

J is TRBJ2-1 and V is TRBV7-2, with 12 bases fitting TRBD2. This CDR3 is 16 amino acids long. Trimming at V came to 3 bases and at J to 7 bases, leaving 7 bases not matched to a gene. The germline V gene has CDR1 SGHTA and CDR2 FQGNSA. The CDR3 spells CASSFRLAGGGNEQFF. For the CDR3, the DNA is TGTGCCAGCAGCTTCCGGCTAGCGGGAGGGGGTAATGAGCAGTTCTTC.